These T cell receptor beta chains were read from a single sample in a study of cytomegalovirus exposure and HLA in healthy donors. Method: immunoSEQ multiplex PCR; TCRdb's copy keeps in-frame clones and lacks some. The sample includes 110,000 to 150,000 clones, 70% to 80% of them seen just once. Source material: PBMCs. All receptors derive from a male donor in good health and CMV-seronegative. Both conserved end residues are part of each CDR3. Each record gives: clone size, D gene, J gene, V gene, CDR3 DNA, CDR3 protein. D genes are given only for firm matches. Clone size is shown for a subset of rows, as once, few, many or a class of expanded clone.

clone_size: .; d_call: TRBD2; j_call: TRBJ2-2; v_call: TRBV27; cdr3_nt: TGTGCCAGCAGTTTTGACTCTGTGCGGGGGACGAACACCGGGGAGCTGTTTTTT; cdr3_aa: CASSFDSVRGTNTGELFF
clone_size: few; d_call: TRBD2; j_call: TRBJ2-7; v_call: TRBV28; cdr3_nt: TGTGCCAGCAGTACCACTAGCGGGGGGGCGGAATACGAGCAGTACTTC; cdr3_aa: CASSTTSGGAEYEQYF
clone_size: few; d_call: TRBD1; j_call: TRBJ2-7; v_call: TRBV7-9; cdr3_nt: TGTGCCAGCAGCGACAGCCCCCGGGACAGCTCCTACGAGCAGTACTTC; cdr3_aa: CASSDSPRDSSYEQYF
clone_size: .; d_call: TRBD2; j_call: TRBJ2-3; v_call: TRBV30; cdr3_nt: TGTGCCTGGAGTCCCGGGACTAGCGCCACAGATACGCAGTATTTT; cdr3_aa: CAWSPGTSATDTQYF
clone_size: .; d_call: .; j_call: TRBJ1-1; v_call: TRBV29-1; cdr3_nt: TGCAGCGCGAACAACGCGAACACTGAAGCTTTCTTT; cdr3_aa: CSANNANTEAFF
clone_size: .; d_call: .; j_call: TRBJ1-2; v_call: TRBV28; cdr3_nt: TGTGCCAGCAGTGGGAGGGGAAGGGATTTGAATGGCTACACCTTC; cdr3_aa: CASSGRGRDLNGYTF
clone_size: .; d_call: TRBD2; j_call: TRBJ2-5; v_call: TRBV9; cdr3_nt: TGTGCCAGCAGCGCCTCTCCAGTAGCGGGGGGGTACCAAGAGACCCAGTACTTC; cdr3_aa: CASSASPVAGGYQETQYF
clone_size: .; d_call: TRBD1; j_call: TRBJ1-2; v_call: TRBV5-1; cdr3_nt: TGCGCCAGCAGCACGACAGGGAGCTATGGCTACACCTTC; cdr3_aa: CASSTTGSYGYTF
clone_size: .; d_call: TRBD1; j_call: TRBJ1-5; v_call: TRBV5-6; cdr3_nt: TGTGCCAGCAGCTCTGGGACAGCTAATCAGCCCCAGCATTTT; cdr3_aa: CASSSGTANQPQHF
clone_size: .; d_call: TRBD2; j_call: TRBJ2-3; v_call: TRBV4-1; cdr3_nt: TGCGCCAGCAGCCAAGTAGCGGGGGGGCGAACAGATACGCAGTATTTT; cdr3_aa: CASSQVAGGRTDTQYF
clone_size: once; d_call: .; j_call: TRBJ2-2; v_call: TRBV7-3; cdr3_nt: TGTGCCAGCAGCTCCAACAGGGCCGGGGAGCTGTTTTTT; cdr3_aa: CASSSNRAGELFF
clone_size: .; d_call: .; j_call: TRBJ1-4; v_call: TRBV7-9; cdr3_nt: TGTGCCAGCAGCTCTCGGGGGGGTCTGGGTGAAAAACTGTTTTTT; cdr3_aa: CASSSRGGLGEKLFF
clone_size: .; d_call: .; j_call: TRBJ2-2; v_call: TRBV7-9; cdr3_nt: TGTGCCAGCAGCAAGGGACAAAACACCGGGGAGCTGTTTTTT; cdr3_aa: CASSKGQNTGELFF
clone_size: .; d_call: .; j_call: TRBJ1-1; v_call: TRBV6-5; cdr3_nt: TGTGCCAGCAGTTACGTCCGTACCACTTTGAACACTGAAGCTTTCTTT; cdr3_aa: CASSYVRTTLNTEAFF
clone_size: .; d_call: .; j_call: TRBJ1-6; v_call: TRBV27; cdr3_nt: TGTGCCAGCAGTTTTTATAGCTCCTATAATTCACCCCTCCACTTT; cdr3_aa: CASSFYSSYNSPLHF
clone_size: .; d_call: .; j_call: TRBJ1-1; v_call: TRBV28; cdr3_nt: TGTGCCAGCAGTCCCCGACAGTTATACAGCACTGAAGCTTTCTTT; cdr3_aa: CASSPRQLYSTEAFF
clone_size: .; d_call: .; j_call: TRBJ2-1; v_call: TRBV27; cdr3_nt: TGTGCCAGCAGCACTAGGAGGGGTAACTACAATGAGCAGTTCTTC; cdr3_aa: CASSTRRGNYNEQFF
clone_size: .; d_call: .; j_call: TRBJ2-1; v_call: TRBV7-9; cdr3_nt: TGTGCCAGCAGCTTAGCGCCCGGGGATGAGCAGTTCTTC; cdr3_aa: CASSLAPGDEQFF
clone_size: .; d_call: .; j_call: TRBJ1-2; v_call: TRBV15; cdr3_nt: TGTGCCACCAGCAGAGATCTGGAGTACTATGGCTACACCTTC; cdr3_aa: CATSRDLEYYGYTF
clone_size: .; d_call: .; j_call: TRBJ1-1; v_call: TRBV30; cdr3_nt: TGTGCCTGGATCGGGGAGGTTTCACGTGAAGCTTTCTTT; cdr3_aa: CAWIGEVSREAFF
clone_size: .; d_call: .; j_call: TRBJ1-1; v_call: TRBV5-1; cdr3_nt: TGCGCCAGCAGCTTGGTAGAGGGGAGGGGATACACTGAAGCTTTCTTT; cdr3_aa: CASSLVEGRGYTEAFF
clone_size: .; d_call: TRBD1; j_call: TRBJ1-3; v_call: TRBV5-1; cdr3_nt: TGCGCCAGCAGCACCGGACAGGGGAGCACCATATATTTT; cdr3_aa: CASSTGQGSTIYF
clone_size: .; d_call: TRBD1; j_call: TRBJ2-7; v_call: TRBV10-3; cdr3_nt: TGTGCCATCTCGAAAGATGGGACAGGGGGCATCAACGAGCAGTACTTC; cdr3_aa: CAISKDGTGGINEQYF
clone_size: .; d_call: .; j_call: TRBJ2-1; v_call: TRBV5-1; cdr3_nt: TGCGCCAGCAGGTCACAGGGACCCTCCTACAATGAGCAGTTCTTC; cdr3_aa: CASRSQGPSYNEQFF
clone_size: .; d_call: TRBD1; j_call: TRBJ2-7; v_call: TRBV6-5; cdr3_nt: TGTGCCAGCAGTTACTCGGGACAGGGGGCTCGCGAGCAGTACTTC; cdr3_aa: CASSYSGQGAREQYF
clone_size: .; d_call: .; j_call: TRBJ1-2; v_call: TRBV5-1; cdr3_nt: TGCGCCAGCAGCTTGAATCCCACAGGGAACTATGGCTACACCTTC; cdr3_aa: CASSLNPTGNYGYTF
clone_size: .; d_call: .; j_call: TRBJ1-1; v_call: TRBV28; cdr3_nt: TGTGCCAGCAGTCCCCATACGAGGTCGGGGGCTGAAGCTTTCTTT; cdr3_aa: CASSPHTRSGAEAFF
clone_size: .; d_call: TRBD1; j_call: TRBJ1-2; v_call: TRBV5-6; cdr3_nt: TGTGCCAGCAGCGACAGGGGCGGCCTTTATGGCTACACCTTC; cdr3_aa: CASSDRGGLYGYTF
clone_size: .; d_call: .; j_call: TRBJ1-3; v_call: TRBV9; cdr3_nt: TGTGCCAGCTCTTACGGGCAAGGGGTTGGGGGAAACACCATATATTTT; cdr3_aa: CASSYGQGVGGNTIYF
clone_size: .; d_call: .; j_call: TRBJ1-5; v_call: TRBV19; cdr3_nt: TGTGCCAGTAGTATAGAGGACAGTTTCGCCCAGCCCCAGCATTTT; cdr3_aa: CASSIEDSFAQPQHF
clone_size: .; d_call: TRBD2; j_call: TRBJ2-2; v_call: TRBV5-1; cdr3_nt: TGCGCCAGCAGCTTACGGGGAGGGTCGTTGCTGGGGGAGCTGTTTTTT; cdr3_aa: CASSLRGGSLLGELFF
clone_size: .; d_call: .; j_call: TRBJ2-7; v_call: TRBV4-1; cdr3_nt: TGCGCCAGCAGCCAAGGGGCCGGGGGACCCTACGAGCAGTACTTC; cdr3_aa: CASSQGAGGPYEQYF
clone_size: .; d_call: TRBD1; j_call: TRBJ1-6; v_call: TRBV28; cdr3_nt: TGTGCCAGCAGTTTAACCGGGACAGTCAATTCACCCCTCCACTTT; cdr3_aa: CASSLTGTVNSPLHF
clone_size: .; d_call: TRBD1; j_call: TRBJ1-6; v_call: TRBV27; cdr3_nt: TGTGCCAGCAGTTGGGACAGGGGATCACCCCTCCACTTT; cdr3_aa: CASSWDRGSPLHF
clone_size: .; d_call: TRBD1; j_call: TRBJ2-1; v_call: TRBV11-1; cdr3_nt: TGTGCCAGCAGCAAAAGACAGGGAACGTACAATGAGCAGTTCTTC; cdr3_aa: CASSKRQGTYNEQFF
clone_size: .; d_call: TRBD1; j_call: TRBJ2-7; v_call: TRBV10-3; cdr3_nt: TGTGCCACCAAAAGGGACAGTGGAGGGCAGTACTTC; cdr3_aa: CATKRDSGGQYF
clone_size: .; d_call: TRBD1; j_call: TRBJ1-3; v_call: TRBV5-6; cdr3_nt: TGTGCCAGCAGCTTGAAGGACAGGGAAACTGGAAACACCATATATTTT; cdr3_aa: CASSLKDRETGNTIYF
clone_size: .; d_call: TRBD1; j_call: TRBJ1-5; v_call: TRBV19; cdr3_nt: TGTGCCAGTAGTATAGGAAGAATACGGACAGGGGTGGGCAATCAGCCCCAGCATTTT; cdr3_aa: CASSIGRIRTGVGNQPQHF
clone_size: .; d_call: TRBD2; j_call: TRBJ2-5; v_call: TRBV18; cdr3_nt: TGTGCCAGCTCACCACCGGGACTAGCGGGGGAAGAGACCCAGTACTTC; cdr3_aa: CASSPPGLAGEETQYF
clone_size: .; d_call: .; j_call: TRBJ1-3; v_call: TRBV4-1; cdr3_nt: TGCGCCAGCAGCCAGAGGGAGGTCCCTGGAAACACCATATATTTT; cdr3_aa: CASSQREVPGNTIYF
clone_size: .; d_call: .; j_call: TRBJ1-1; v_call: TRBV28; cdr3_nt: TGTGCCAGCAGTGTGACAGGTAACACTGAAGCTTTCTTT; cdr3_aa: CASSVTGNTEAFF
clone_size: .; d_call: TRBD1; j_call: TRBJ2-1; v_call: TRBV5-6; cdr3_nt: TGTGCCAGCAGCTGGACAGGCAGAAATGAGCAGTTCTTC; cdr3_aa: CASSWTGRNEQFF
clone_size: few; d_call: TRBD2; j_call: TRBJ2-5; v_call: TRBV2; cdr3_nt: TGTGCCAGCAGTAGGGACGGTAGCGGGGAGACCCAGTACTTC; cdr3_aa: CASSRDGSGETQYF
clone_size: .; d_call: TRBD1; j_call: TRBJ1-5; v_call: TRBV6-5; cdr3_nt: TGTGCCAGCAGTTCAACAGGGGATCAGCCCCAGCATTTT; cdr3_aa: CASSSTGDQPQHF
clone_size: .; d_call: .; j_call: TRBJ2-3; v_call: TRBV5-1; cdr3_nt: TGCGCCAGCAGCCCTGTGGGTGGAGGGCAAGCTAGCACAGATACGCAGTATTTT; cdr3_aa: CASSPVGGGQASTDTQYF
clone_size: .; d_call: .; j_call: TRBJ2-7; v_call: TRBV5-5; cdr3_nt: TGTGCCAGCAGCACCCTCCTGACCCGGGGGAGCTCCTACGAGCAGTACTTC; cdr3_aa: CASSTLLTRGSSYEQYF
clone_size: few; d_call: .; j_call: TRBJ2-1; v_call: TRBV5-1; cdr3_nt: TGCGCCAGCAGCGCAGGGGATAAGCCCTACAATGAGCAGTTCTTC; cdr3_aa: CASSAGDKPYNEQFF
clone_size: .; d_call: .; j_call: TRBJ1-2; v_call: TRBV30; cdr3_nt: TGTGCCTCCAAAACCCGGGAATCCTATGGCTACACCTTC; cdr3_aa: CASKTRESYGYTF
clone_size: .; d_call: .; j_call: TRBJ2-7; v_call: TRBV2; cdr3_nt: TGTGCCAGCAGTGAAGAAGAATATAGTCTCTACGAGCAGTACTTC; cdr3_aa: CASSEEEYSLYEQYF
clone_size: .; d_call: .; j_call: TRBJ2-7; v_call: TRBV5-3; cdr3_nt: TGTGCCAGAAGCCAAGGACACGTAAACTACGAGCAGTACTTC; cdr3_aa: CARSQGHVNYEQYF
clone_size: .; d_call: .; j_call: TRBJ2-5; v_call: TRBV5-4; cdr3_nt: TGTGCCAGCAGCTTTCCAGGCCGGGGGGAGACCCAGTACTTC; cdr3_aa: CASSFPGRGETQYF
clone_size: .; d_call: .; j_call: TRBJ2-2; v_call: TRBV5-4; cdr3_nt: TGTGCCAGCAGTAAAGTTCCGGACTATTCGAACACCGGGGAGCTGTTTTTT; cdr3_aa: CASSKVPDYSNTGELFF